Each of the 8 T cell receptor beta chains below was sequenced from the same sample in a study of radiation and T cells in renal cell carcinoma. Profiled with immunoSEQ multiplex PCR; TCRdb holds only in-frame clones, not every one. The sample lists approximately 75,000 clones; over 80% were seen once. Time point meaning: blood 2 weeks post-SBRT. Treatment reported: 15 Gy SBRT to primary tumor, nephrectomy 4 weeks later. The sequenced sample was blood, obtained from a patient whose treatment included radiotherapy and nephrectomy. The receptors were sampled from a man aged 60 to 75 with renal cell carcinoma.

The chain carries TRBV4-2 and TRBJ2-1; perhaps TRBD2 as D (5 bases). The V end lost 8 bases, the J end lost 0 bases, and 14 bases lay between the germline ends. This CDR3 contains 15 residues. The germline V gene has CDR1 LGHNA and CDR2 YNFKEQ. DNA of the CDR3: TGTGCCAGCGCCGTGCCGGGGAGCTCCTACAATGAGCAGTTCTTC. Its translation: CASAVPGSSYNEQFF.

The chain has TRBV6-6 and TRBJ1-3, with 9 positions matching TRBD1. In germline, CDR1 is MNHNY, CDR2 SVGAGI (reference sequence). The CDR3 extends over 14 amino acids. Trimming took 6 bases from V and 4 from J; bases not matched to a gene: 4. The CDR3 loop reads CASSSGQGGNTIYF. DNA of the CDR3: TGTGCCAGCAGCTCGGGACAGGGCGGAAACACCATATATTTT.

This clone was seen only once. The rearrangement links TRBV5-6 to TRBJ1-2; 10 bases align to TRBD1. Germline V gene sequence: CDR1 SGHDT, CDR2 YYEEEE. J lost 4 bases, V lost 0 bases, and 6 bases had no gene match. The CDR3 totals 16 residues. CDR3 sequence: CASSLAGQGKGYGYTF. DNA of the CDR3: TGTGCCAGCAGCTTGGCGGGACAGGGGAAGGGCTATGGCTACACCTTC.

CDR3: CSVTTGGSGYTF. The CDR3, as DNA: TGCAGCGTTACAACAGGGGGTAGCGGCTACACCTTC. The genes are TRBV29-1 and TRBJ1-2, with 8 bases aligning to TRBD1. CDR1 and CDR2 (germline): SQVTM, ANQGSEA. This CDR3 spans 12 amino acids. With 5 bases clipped from V and 8 bases from J, the junction kept 7 bases outside the gene matches.

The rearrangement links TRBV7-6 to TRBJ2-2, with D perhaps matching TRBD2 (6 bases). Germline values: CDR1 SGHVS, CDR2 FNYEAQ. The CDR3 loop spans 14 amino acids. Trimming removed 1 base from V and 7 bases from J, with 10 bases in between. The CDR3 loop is CASSLVPSVGELFF. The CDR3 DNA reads TGTGCCAGCAGCTTAGTTCCTAGCGTCGGGGAGCTGTTTTTT.

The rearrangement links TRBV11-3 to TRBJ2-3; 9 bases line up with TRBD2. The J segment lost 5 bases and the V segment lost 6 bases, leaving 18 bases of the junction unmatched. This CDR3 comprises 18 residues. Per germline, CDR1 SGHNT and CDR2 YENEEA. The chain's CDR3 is CASSSGLASAMERDTQYF. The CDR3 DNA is TGTGCCAGCAGTTCGGGACTAGCTTCCGCGATGGAAAGAGATACGCAGTATTTT.

DNA for the CDR3: TGTGCCAGCAGTTTATCGGCACAGGGGGCAATGCAGTACTTC. This gives the protein CASSLSAQGAMQYF. V is TRBV27 and J is TRBJ2-7; 9 bases are shared with TRBD1. The CDR3 spans 14 residues. Looked up from germline, CDR1 is MNHEY and CDR2 is SMNVEV (reference sequence). V dropped 0 bases and J dropped 9; count of bases not matched to a gene: 6.

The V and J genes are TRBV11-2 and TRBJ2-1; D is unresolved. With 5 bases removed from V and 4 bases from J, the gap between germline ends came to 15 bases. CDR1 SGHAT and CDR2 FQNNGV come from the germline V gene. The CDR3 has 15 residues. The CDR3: CASSSLGNTYNEQFF. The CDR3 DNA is TGTGCCAGCAGCAGTCTGGGAAACACATACAATGAGCAGTTCTTC.